Listed below are T cell receptor beta chains from one sample, sequenced in a study of T cell repertoires in cytomegalovirus infection. Their antigens remain unidentified. MiXCR, run by TCRdb on the reads, gives a single entry per CDR3 protein. The table shows 900,000 to 950,000 distinct CDR3 sequences, with about a third occurring only once. Material: cultured CD8+ T cells from PBMCs, obtained from culture after CMV antigen stimulation. The receptor source for this set is a human donor in good health (CMV status not recorded). Some clones in this sample may be carry-over from other donors' samples. Each CDR3 is given with its conserved first and last residue. D genes are given only for firm matches. Rows give clone size only sometimes, using once, few, many, or a class for an expanded clone.

V	J	size	D	DNA	CDR3
TRBV9	TRBJ2-3	NA	TRBD1	TGTGCCAGCAGCGTAGAGACCGGACAGGGATTGGATACGCAGTATTTT	CASSVETGQGLDTQYF
TRBV4-1	TRBJ2-5	NA	TRBD1	TGCGCCAGCAGCCAAGATAGGACAGGGGATAGGTACTTC	CASSQDRTGDRYF
TRBV6-2/TRBV6-3	TRBJ1-1	few	NA	TGTGCCAGCAGTAACCCGCAACAGTATAGAGAGAACACTGAAGCTTTCTTT	CASSNPQQYRENTEAFF
TRBV7-9	TRBJ1-4	few	TRBD1	TGTGCCAGCATCGGACAGGAGAATGAAAAACTGTTTTTT	CASIGQENEKLFF
TRBV29-1	TRBJ1-2	NA	NA	TGCAGCGTTGAAGAAAGCTATGGCTACACCTTC	CSVEESYGYTF
TRBV27	TRBJ2-5	NA	TRBD1	TGTGCCAGCAGTACCGGGACAGGGGGCTGGGAGACCCAGTACTTC	CASSTGTGGWETQYF
TRBV11-3	TRBJ1-6	few	NA	TGTGCCAGCAGCTTGGAGGGCGGGGGCAATTCACCCCTCCACTTT	CASSLEGGGNSPLHF
TRBV19	TRBJ2-1	NA	TRBD2	TGTGCCAGTAGTATGGGGACTAGCGGGTTCAATGAGCAGTTCTTC	CASSMGTSGFNEQFF
TRBV6-4	TRBJ2-2	NA	NA	TGTGCCAGCAGTGACGGGAGGAGAGGTGCCGGGGAGCTGTTTTTT	CASSDGRRGAGELFF
TRBV7-2	TRBJ1-1	few	NA	TGTGCCAGCACCCCCGGTTCGAACACTGAAGCTTTCTTT	CASTPGSNTEAFF
TRBV28	TRBJ2-3	few	TRBD2	TGTGCCAGCAGTGACGGGACTAGCGGCCTCGTGGAGGCAGATACGCAGTATTTT	CASSDGTSGLVEADTQYF
TRBV20-1	TRBJ2-5	few	NA	TGCAGTGCTAGGGCTAGCAGGCCCCAAGAGACCCAGTACTTC	CSARASRPQETQYF
TRBV10-3	TRBJ1-1	NA	NA	TGTGCCATCAAGGCCAGGGACGGCACTGAAGCTTTCTTT	CAIKARDGTEAFF
TRBV27	TRBJ2-7	few	TRBD1	TGTGCCAGCAGTCAACCGGGACAGGGTTACGAGCAGTACTTC	CASSQPGQGYEQYF
TRBV20-1	TRBJ1-5	NA	NA	TGCAGTGCTAGGAACAGGGCTGGCGATCAGCCCCAGCATTTT	CSARNRAGDQPQHF
TRBV27	TRBJ1-1	NA	TRBD1	TGTGCCAGCAGTTTATCTGGAGGACAGGGACCTGAAGCTTTCTTT	CASSLSGGQGPEAFF
TRBV12-3/TRBV12-4	TRBJ2-3	few	NA	TGTGCCAGCAGTCCCTTAGGACTTGGGTTATATGATACGCAGTATTTT	CASSPLGLGLYDTQYF
TRBV18	TRBJ2-5	NA	TRBD1	TGTGCCAGCTCACCACCGGCAGGGGGCCGTCAAGAGACCCAGTACTTC	CASSPPAGGRQETQYF
TRBV6-2/TRBV6-3	TRBJ1-1	few	NA	TGTGCCAGCAGTTCGTCCAAGACGGAAGCTTTCTTT	CASSSSKTEAFF
TRBV14	TRBJ1-1	NA	TRBD1	TGTGCCAGCAGCCCTCGGGACAGGGGATACACTGAAGCTTTCTTT	CASSPRDRGYTEAFF
TRBV7-9	TRBJ2-3	many	NA	TGTGCCAGCAGCTTGGCGGGGGCCCCGTTCGGAGATACGCAGTATTTT	CASSLAGAPFGDTQYF
TRBV7-9	TRBJ1-1	NA	NA	TGTGCCAGCAGCTTCCCCGATTTTGGGGCAGGGGAGGTGACTGAAGCTTTCTTT	CASSFPDFGAGEVTEAFF
TRBV12-3/TRBV12-4	TRBJ2-7	few	TRBD1	TGTGCCAGCAGTCGCCGTGGGACAGGGGGTAGGTACGAGCAGTACTTC	CASSRRGTGGRYEQYF
TRBV7-8	TRBJ1-2	NA	TRBD1	TGTGCCAGCAGCCTAGGGACAGGGGAATTTGGCTACACCTTC	CASSLGTGEFGYTF
TRBV4-1	TRBJ2-7	once	NA	TGCGCCAGCAGCCAAGAATTTCGTGGTAGTGGATACGAGCAGTACTTC	CASSQEFRGSGYEQYF
TRBV10-3	TRBJ2-5	NA	TRBD1	TGTGCCATCAGGAACAGGGGGCCGAGGGAGACCCAGTACTTC	CAIRNRGPRETQYF
TRBV20-1	TRBJ1-5	NA	TRBD1	TGCAGTGCTAGCAAACCTGGACAGGCGGAAGGCAATCAGCCCCAGCATTTT	CSASKPGQAEGNQPQHF
TRBV11-2	TRBJ2-7	NA	TRBD2	TGTGCCAGCAGCTTCCGACTAGCGGGGGGACAGACCTCCTACGAGCAGTACTTC	CASSFRLAGGQTSYEQYF
TRBV4-3	TRBJ2-2	few	TRBD2	TGCGCCAGCAGCCAGGAACTAGCGGGGGGGCCCGGCACCGGGGAGCTGTTTTTT	CASSQELAGGPGTGELFF
TRBV12-3/TRBV12-4	TRBJ2-5	NA	TRBD1	TGTGCCAGCAGTTCTCCCAAGACAGGGCACCAAGAGACCCAGTACTTC	CASSSPKTGHQETQYF
TRBV29-1	TRBJ2-3	NA	NA	TGCAGCGTTGAAACTGGGCGCGCAGATACGCAGTATTTT	CSVETGRADTQYF
TRBV7-9	TRBJ2-3	many	NA	TGTGCCAGCAAGCCAACGGGGGGCATTGAGGATACGCAGTATTTT	CASKPTGGIEDTQYF
TRBV7-9	TRBJ1-1	NA	NA	TGTGCCAGCAGCACCCGGATTGAAGCTTTCTTT	CASSTRIEAFF
TRBV7-8	TRBJ2-7	few	TRBD1	TGTGCCAGCAGCTCACCGGGACAGGGCCACGAGCAGTACTTC	CASSSPGQGHEQYF
TRBV24-1	TRBJ2-6	few	TRBD1	TGTGCCACCAGTGCCCGGGACAGGGATTACCTTACTGGGGCCAACGTCCTGACTTTC	CATSARDRDYLTGANVLTF
TRBV7-6	TRBJ2-2	NA	TRBD2	TGTGCCAGCAGCTTAGGGGGACTAGCGGGGGGCCAGAACACCGGGGAGCAGTTTTTT	CASSLGGLAGGQNTGEQFF
TRBV12-3/TRBV12-4	TRBJ1-6	NA	TRBD1	TGTGCCAGCAGTTCGGGACAGGGACCCTTAGCCCTCCACTTT	CASSSGQGPLALHF